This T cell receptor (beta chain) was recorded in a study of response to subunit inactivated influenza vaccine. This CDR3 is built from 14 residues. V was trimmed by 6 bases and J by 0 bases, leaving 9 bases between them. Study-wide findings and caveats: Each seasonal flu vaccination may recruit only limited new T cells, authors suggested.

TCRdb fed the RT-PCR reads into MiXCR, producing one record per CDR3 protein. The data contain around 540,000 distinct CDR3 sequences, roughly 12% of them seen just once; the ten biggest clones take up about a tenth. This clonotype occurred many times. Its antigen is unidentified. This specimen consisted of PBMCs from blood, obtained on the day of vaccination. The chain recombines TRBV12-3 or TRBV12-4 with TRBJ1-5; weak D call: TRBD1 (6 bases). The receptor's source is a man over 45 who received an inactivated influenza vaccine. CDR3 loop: CASRDSYSNQPQHF. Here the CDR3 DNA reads TGTGCCAGCAGGGACAGTTATAGCAATCAGCCCCAGCATTTT.